Sequencing of this T cell receptor (beta chain) was carried out in a study of cytomegalovirus exposure and HLA in healthy donors. Overall study results and limits: Later analysis found that TCR beta chains associated with HLA were more clonally expanded than other, equally common chains.

Points on this clone: As yet, its antigen is unknown.

PCR used 60 Vbeta primers and 13 Jbeta primers. Sequencing was performed with immunoSEQ multiplex PCR; in TCRdb, only in-frame clones are kept and a portion is missing. The sample consists of 160,000 or so clones, around 77% of them appearing once. The V gene lost 6 bases and the J gene lost 4 bases, with 10 bases spanning the gap. CDR1 and CDR2 from the germline V gene are MDHEN and SYDVKM. There are 12 residues in the CDR3. This clonotype originated in a man aged 45 to 65 in good health and CMV-seropositive. The rearrangement uses TRBV28 and TRBJ2-7; tentative D call: TRBD1 (5 bases). Sequencing input: PBMCs. The CDR3 sequence: CASSLTEYEQYF. The CDR3 DNA is TGTGCCAGCAGCCTGACAGAGTACGAGCAGTACTTC.